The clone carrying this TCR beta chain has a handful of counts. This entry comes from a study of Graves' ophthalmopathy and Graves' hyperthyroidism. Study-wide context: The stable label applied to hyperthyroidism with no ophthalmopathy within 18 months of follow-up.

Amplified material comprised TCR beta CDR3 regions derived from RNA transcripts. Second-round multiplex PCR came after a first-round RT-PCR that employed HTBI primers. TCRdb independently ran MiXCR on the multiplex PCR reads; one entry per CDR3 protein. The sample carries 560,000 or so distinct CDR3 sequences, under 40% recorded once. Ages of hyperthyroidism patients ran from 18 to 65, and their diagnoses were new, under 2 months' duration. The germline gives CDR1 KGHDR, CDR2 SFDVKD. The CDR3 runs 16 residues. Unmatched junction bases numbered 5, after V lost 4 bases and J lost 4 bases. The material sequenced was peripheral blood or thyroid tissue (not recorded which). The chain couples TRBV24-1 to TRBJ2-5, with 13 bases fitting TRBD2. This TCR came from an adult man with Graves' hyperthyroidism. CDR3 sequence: CATSDPGLAGAETQYF. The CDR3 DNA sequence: TGTGCCACCAGTGACCCAGGACTAGCGGGAGCAGAGACCCAGTACTTC.